This TCR beta chain was captured in a study of shared clonotypes between healthy human individuals. In its sample, this clone was seen once. Germline V CDR1 and CDR2: KGHSH, LQKENI. Trimming took 2 bases from V and 4 from J, leaving 14 bases between them. This CDR3 spans 15 amino acids. Data came from immunoSEQ multiplex PCR; TCRdb stores just in-frame clones and leaves some out. This table has more than 850,000 clones, 78% appearing once. Sequenced: memory CD4+ T cells from PBMCs. The subset is: CD45RA-negative fraction. The source of this sequence is a young man in good health. Some clones in this sample may be carry-over from other donors' samples. The chain combines TRBV18 with TRBJ1-1; D gene unclear. CDR3 in amino acids: CASSPETHPTTEAFF. The CDR3, as DNA: TGTGCCAGCTCACCAGAGACGCACCCAACCACTGAAGCTTTCTTT.